This T cell receptor (beta chain) was sequenced for a study of cytomegalovirus exposure and HLA in healthy donors. Germline CDR1 reads ENHRY; CDR2 reads SYGVKD. This CDR3 comprises 15 residues. With 3 bases clipped from V and 3 bases from J, the junction kept 6 bases outside the gene matches. Worth noting for this clone: Its specificity is unknown.

Study-level findings and limits: In a later analysis, most CMV-associated TCR beta chains appeared HLA-restricted.

Primers for the PCR totalled 60 Vbeta and 13 Jbeta. This table comes from immunoSEQ multiplex PCR, and its TCRdb copy is limited to in-frame clones, with some not included. The sample has 160,000 or so clones, around 80% seen once. The receptor's source is a woman aged 40 to 50 in good health and CMV-seronegative. Sample: PBMCs. The chain links TRBV10-3 to TRBJ2-5, with 8 positions matching TRBD1. The CDR3 nucleotides read TGTGCCATCAGTGACCCATACAGGGGGAAAGAGACCCAGTACTTC. The encoded protein is CAISDPYRGKETQYF.